These 15 T cell receptor beta chains came from one sample sequenced in a study of cytomegalovirus exposure and HLA in healthy donors. It was with 60 Vbeta and 13 Jbeta primers that the PCR ran. Measured with immunoSEQ multiplex PCR; TCRdb has only the in-frame clones, and not every one. The sample has 100,000 to 150,000 clones, 70% to 85% seen once. Sequencing was done on a sample of PBMCs. These receptors all come from a male donor in good health and CMV-seropositive.

The V gene is TRBV5-1, the J gene TRBJ2-3; 7 bases are a match to TRBD2. J was trimmed by 2 bases and V by 2 bases; bases with no gene match: 2. The V gene's germline CDR1 is SGHRS and CDR2 YFSETQ. This CDR3 has 14 amino acids. The CDR3 loop is CASSLAGPTDTQYF. The CDR3 nucleotides are TGCGCCAGCAGCTTAGCGGGGCCCACAGATACGCAGTATTTT.

The J gene is TRBJ1-2, the V gene TRBV6-1; 8 bases match TRBD1. Germline assignment: CDR1 MNHNS and CDR2 SASEGT. The CDR3 covers 16 residues. V shed 4 bases and J 4 bases; nucleotides not matched to a gene: 11. CDR3 DNA sequence: TGTGCCAGCAGTGGGACAGGGTTACCCTTATCCTATGGCTACACCTTC. It translates to CASSGTGLPLSYGYTF.

This chain uses TRBV6-6 with TRBJ2-3, with a tentative D call TRBD2 (7 bases). Deletions cut 7 bases from V and 2 bases from J, with 13 bases between. Germline values: CDR1 MNHNY, CDR2 SVGAGI (reference sequence). This CDR3 has 14 amino acids. Written as DNA, the CDR3 is TGTGCCAGCAACAGGGACTACAACACAGATACGCAGTATTTT. Its translation: CASNRDYNTDTQYF.

Comment on this clone: At one end the junction does not follow the germline gene, possibly because of a read error. The V and J genes are TRBV2 and TRBJ2-1; TRBD1 matches at 10 bases. The CDR3 is 16 residues long. Germline V gene sequence: CDR1 SNHLY, CDR2 FYNNEI. CDR3 loop: CAGSEVRQGASNEQFF. DNA of the CDR3: TGTGCCGGCAGTGAAGTTCGACAGGGGGCCAGCAATGAGCAGTTCTTC.

The chain recombines TRBV7-9 with TRBJ2-7; 9 positions match TRBD1. Germline V lookup: CDR1 SEHNR, CDR2 FQNEAQ (reference sequence). This CDR3 is 13 amino acids long. The CDR3 region has the DNA TGTGCTCTCGACAGGGGGGAAAACTACGAGCAGTACTTC. Translating it yields CALDRGENYEQYF.

The genes are TRBV5-4 and TRBJ1-1, with D possibly being TRBD1 (5 bases). Germline V gene lookup returns CDR1 SGHNT and CDR2 YYREEE (reference sequence). There are 14 residues in the CDR3. With 3 bases removed from V and 0 bases from J, the gap between germline ends came to 9 bases. CDR3 loop: CASSWGLLNTEAFF. The CDR3 DNA sequence: TGTGCCAGCAGCTGGGGACTTCTGAACACTGAAGCTTTCTTT.

The CDR3 DNA reads as TGTGCCAGTAGTATAGATTCCCAGGGTTCGTGGGCCGATACGCAGTATTTT. Its protein product is CASSIDSQGSWADTQYF. This rearrangement joins TRBV19 to TRBJ2-3, with D maybe TRBD1 (5 bases). V lost 0 bases, J lost 6 bases, and 19 bases lay in between. The CDR3 consists of 17 residues. The V gene's germline CDR1 is LNHDA and CDR2 SQIVND (reference sequence).

This sequence joins TRBV2 and TRBJ2-5, with TRBD1 identical over 10 bases. V trimming: 9 bases; J trimming: 4 bases; junction bases outside the gene matches: 5. The CDR3 has 13 amino acids. The V gene's germline CDR1 is SNHLY and CDR2 FYNNEI. CDR3 sequence: CARDRGLGETQYF. The CDR3, as DNA: TGTGCCAGAGACAGGGGGCTTGGAGAGACCCAGTACTTC.

This chain joins TRBV5-1 and TRBJ1-6; TRBD1 aligns across 7 bases. J gave up 6 bases and V 4 bases, and 7 bases lay outside the gene matches. CDR3 length: 15 amino acids. CDR1 is SGHRS, CDR2 YFSETQ, per germline. The CDR3 DNA follows: TGCGCCAGCAGCGGGGGACAGAGGGTTAATTCACCCCTCCACTTT. It specifies CASSGGQRVNSPLHF.

This clone was recorded only once. Germline is not matched at one junction end, which may reflect a read error. The genes are TRBV15 and TRBJ2-6; 7 bases are shared with TRBD1. CDR3 size: 16 residues. Germline V gene data show CDR1 as LNHNV and CDR2 as YYDKDF (reference sequence). CDR3 DNA: TGTGCCACCAGCGGTTCCGACAGGGCTGGGGCCAACGGCCTGACTTTC. Translation gives CATSGSDRAGANGLTF.

The rearrangement links TRBV9 to TRBJ1-2; the match to TRBD1 covers 10 bases. The ends lost 3 bases at V and 5 bases at J; junction bases unmatched: 7. The CDR3 loop spans 15 amino acids. Per germline, CDR1 SGDLS and CDR2 YYNGEE. The CDR3 loop reads CASSGRQGAGYGYTF. The CDR3 DNA is TGTGCCAGCAGCGGGCGACAGGGGGCAGGGTATGGCTACACCTTC.

This clone showed up just a few times. V and J are TRBV15 and TRBJ1-2; D remains unclear. Germline CDR1 and CDR2: LNHNV and YYDKDF (reference sequence). This CDR3 spans 14 amino acids. The V and J ends lost 0 bases and 3 bases respectively, with 8 bases between them. Written as DNA, the CDR3 is TGTGCCACCAGCAGAGATTTTTCAGACTATGGCTACACCTTC. Translation gives CATSRDFSDYGYTF.

The chain employs TRBV19 and TRBJ1-2; TRBD1 aligns across 7 bases. The CDR3 runs 13 residues. The germline gives CDR1 LNHDA, CDR2 SQIVND (reference sequence). V shed 5 bases, J shed 7 bases, and the junction held 7 bases outside the gene matches. The CDR3: CASSPLNRGGYTF. The CDR3 DNA follows: TGTGCCAGTAGTCCCCTGAACAGGGGTGGCTACACCTTC.

The chain combines TRBV13 with TRBJ1-6, with a possible D match to TRBD1 (5 bases). V lost 0 bases and J lost 5, with 11 bases in between. The CDR3 covers 16 residues. Looked up from germline, CDR1 is PRHDT and CDR2 is FYEKMQ (reference sequence). Here the CDR3 reads CASSLGPGLDNSPLHF. The CDR3, as DNA: TGTGCCAGCAGCTTAGGCCCAGGGTTGGATAATTCACCCCTCCACTTT.

V is TRBV19 and J is TRBJ2-3; D unclear. Between the trimmed V and J ends, which lost 0 bases and 1 base, there was a span of 5 bases. The CDR3 consists of 14 residues. CDR1 and CDR2 (germline): LNHDA, SQIVND (reference sequence). The CDR3 sequence: CASSIERRTDTQYF. CDR3 coding DNA: TGTGCCAGTAGTATAGAGCGTCGCACAGATACGCAGTATTTT.